These T cell receptor beta chains were read from a single sample in a study of neurological immune-mediated disorders. MiXCR was run by TCRdb on the 5' RACE reads, yielding one entry per CDR3 protein. The table includes 70,000 to 95,000 distinct CDR3 sequences, 13% detected once. Sequences were obtained from PBMCs. Receptors originate from a female donor with HTLV-1-associated myelopathy (HAM/TSP). Both conserved end residues are part of each CDR3. The D gene is left open where the match is weak. Only part of the rows carry a size: once, few, many, or a class if the clone is expanded.

CDR3nt	CDR3aa	v_gene	abundance	j_gene	d_gene
TGTGCCAGCAGCTTATCGACCCGAAGGCGGGATACGCAGTATTTT	CASSLSTRRRDTQYF	TRBV7-2	many	TRBJ2-3	NA
TGTGCCAGCAGCCCATGGGACAGGGATACCACTGAAGCTTTCTTT	CASSPWDRDTTEAFF	TRBV7-9	many	TRBJ1-1	TRBD1
TGTGCCAGCAGCTTAGCCTCGGGGCAGTTCTTC	CASSLASGQFF	TRBV11-2	many	TRBJ2-1	NA
TGTGCCAGCAGCTTAGCCAGGGTTAGTGAGACCCAGTACTTC	CASSLARVSETQYF	TRBV7-2	few	TRBJ2-5	NA
TGTGCCAGCAGCCCTAGAGGGACCCCACAGACAGGGGCCGGGGAGCAGTACTTC	CASSPRGTPQTGAGEQYF	TRBV7-2	few	TRBJ2-7	TRBD1
TGTGCCAGCAGCTTAGGGCGTTACTACAATGAGCAGTTCTTC	CASSLGRYYNEQFF	TRBV11-2	many	TRBJ2-1	NA
TGTGCCAGCACCGCTGGGACAGCACAGCCCCAGCATTTT	CASTAGTAQPQHF	TRBV12-3/TRBV12-4	NA	TRBJ1-5	TRBD1
TGTGCCAGCAGTTTCCGAGGGTACACTGAAGCTTTCTTT	CASSFRGYTEAFF	TRBV6-6	many	TRBJ1-1	NA
TGCAGTGCTAGAGATCCCCAGCGGGGGGGCGAGCAGTTCTTC	CSARDPQRGGEQFF	TRBV20-1	NA	TRBJ2-1	TRBD2
TGCAGCGTTGAGTTTCCCGGGGGCGCGGATACAGATACGCAGTATTTT	CSVEFPGGADTDTQYF	TRBV29-1	many	TRBJ2-3	NA
TGCAGTGCCCTTTCGACACAAGAGACCCAGTACTTC	CSALSTQETQYF	TRBV20-1	many	TRBJ2-5	NA
TGCGCCAGCAGCCCTCAAGGGGACATGGAAGCTTTCTTT	CASSPQGDMEAFF	TRBV5-1	few	TRBJ1-1	NA
TGCGCCAGCAGTTTGACTAGCGGGACCTACAATGAGCAGTTCTTC	CASSLTSGTYNEQFF	TRBV5-1	many	TRBJ2-1	TRBD2
TGTGCCAGCAGTGAGGACTACACCATATATTTT	CASSEDYTIYF	TRBV25-1	many	TRBJ1-3	NA
TGTGCCAGCAGTTCGACGGGACAGGGGAGCGTCAATGAGCAGTTCTTC	CASSSTGQGSVNEQFF	TRBV14	many	TRBJ2-1	TRBD1
TGCGCCAGCAGCTTGGAAGCGGCCCCCTCCTACGAGCAGTACTTC	CASSLEAAPSYEQYF	TRBV5-1	many	TRBJ2-7	NA